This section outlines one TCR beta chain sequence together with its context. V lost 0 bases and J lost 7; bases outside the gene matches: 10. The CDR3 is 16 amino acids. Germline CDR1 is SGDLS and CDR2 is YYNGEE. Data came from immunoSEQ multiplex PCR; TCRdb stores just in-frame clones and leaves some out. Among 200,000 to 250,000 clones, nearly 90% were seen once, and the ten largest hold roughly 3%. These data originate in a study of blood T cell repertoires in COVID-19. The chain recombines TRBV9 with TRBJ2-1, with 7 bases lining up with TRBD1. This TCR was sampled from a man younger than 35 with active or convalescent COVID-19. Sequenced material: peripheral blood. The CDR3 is CASSVDEGGSRNEQFF. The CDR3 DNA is TGTGCCAGCAGCGTAGATGAAGGGGGCTCCAGGAATGAGCAGTTCTTC. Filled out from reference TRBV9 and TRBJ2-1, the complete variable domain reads DSGVTQTPKHLITATGQRVTLRCSPRSGDLSVYWYQQSLDQGLQFLIQYYNGEERAKGNILERFSAQQFPDLHSELNLSSLELGDSALYFCASSVDEGGSRNEQFFGPGTRLTVL.